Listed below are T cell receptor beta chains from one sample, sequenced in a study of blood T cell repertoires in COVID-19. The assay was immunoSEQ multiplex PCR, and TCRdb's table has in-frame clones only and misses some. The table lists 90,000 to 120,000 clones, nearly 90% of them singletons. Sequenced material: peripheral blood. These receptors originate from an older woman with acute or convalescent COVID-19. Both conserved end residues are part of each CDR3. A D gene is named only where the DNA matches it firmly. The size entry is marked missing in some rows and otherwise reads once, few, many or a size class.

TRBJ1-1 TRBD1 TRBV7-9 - TGTGCCAGCAGCTTAGTCAGGGGGCCGAACACTGAAGCTTTCTTT CASSLVRGPNTEAFF
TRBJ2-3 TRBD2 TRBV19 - TGTGCCAGTAGTATACCTAGCGGGAGGGCCTCAGATACGCAGTATTTT CASSIPSGRASDTQYF
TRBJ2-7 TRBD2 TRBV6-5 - TGTGCCAGCAGTTACACCAGGACTAGTCTCCACGAGCAGTACTTC CASSYTRTSLHEQYF
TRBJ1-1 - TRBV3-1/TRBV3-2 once TGTGCCAGCAGCCAAGAGCTGCGGAACACTGAAGCTTTCTTT CASSQELRNTEAFF
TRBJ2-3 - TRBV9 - TGTGCCAGCAGCCCCCCTCCCGTGGGGGGTTCCGCGCAGTATTTT CASSPPPVGGSAQYF
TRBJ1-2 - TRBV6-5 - TGTGCCAGCAGTTACTCGACGGGGATGTATGGCTACACCTTC CASSYSTGMYGYTF
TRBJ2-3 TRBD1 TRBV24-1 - TGTGCCACCAGTGGCTCAACAGGGGGGGATACGCAGTATTTT CATSGSTGGDTQYF
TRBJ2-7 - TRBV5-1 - TGCGCCAGCAGCTTGGATTATCAAGGGGGCGAGCAGTACTTC CASSLDYQGGEQYF
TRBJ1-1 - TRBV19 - TGTGCCAGTACCCCGGGACATCAAAACACTGAAGCTTTCTTT CASTPGHQNTEAFF
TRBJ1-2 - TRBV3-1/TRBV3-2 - TGTGCCAGCAGCCAAGTTGTCAGGCCATTGTCTAACTATGGCTACACCTTC CASSQVVRPLSNYGYTF
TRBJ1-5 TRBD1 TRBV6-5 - TGTGCCGCCCGAGGACAGGGCAATAATCAGCCCCAGCATTTT CAARGQGNNQPQHF